Below, 18 T cell receptor beta chains from the same sample are listed, as sequenced in a study of blood T cell repertoires in COVID-19 (dated by TCRdb to 2020 to 2022). Library construction relied on the immunoSEQ multiplex PCR assay. The clones in this table, taken by TCRdb from immuneACCESS, are in-frame only. Not every clone is retained; where verified, under half of the shortfall comes from an unresolved V gene, and the cause of the rest is unknown. This sample has approximately 270,000 clones in its table, and around nine tenths of those were observed once. Of the sample, around 8.8% falls within the top ten clones. Material for sequencing was peripheral blood. These receptor sequences come from a man between 40 and 49 years old with active or convalescent COVID-19.

The J gene is TRBJ1-6, the V gene TRBV4-1; 7 bases match TRBD1. CDR1 is MGHRA, CDR2 YSYEKL, per germline. With 4 bases clipped from V and 6 bases from J, the junction kept 6 bases outside the gene matches. The CDR3 spans 15 residues. This CDR3 reads CASSLRGDSNSPLHF. DNA for the CDR3: TGCGCCAGCAGCCTAAGAGGGGACAGTAATTCACCCCTCCACTTT.

The chain has TRBV27 and TRBJ2-4; TRBD1 might be the D (6 bases). CDR1 and CDR2 from the germline V gene are MNHEY and SMNVEV (reference sequence). Trimming removed 6 bases from V and 4 bases from J, with 16 bases in between. This CDR3 is 15 amino acids long. CDR3 sequence reads: CASRPTGPLKNIQYF. The CDR3 DNA reads TGTGCCAGCAGACCGACAGGACCCTTAAAAAACATTCAGTACTTC.

As for this clone: The sample contains more than one DNA sequence encoding this CDR3. The V and J genes are TRBV24-1 and TRBJ2-5; tentative D call: TRBD2 (5 bases). The V end was cut by 4 bases, the J end by 0 bases, with 8 bases between. The CDR3 is 14 amino acids. CDR1 and CDR2 (germline): KGHDR, SFDVKD. DNA for the CDR3: TGTGCCACCAGTGACCCCGGGAACCAAGAGACCCAGTACTTC. Its translation is CATSDPGNQETQYF.

This clone was seen just once. The chain combines TRBV5-1 with TRBJ1-2; the match to TRBD1 covers 8 bases. The CDR3 totals 14 residues. The V segment lost 0 bases and the J segment 7 bases; nucleotides outside the gene matches: 5. Per germline, CDR1 SGHRS and CDR2 YFSETQ. The CDR3 region has the DNA TGCGCCAGCAGCTTGGGGCAGGGGGCAGGTGGCTACACCTTC. Amino acid sequence: CASSLGQGAGGYTF. Full variable domain (outside the CDR3, taken from reference TRBV5-1 and TRBJ1-2): KAGVTQTPRYLIKTRGQQVTLSCSPISGHRSVSWYQQTPGQGLQFLFEYFSETQRNKGNFPGRFSGRQFSNSRSEMNVSTLELGDSALYLCASSLGQGAGGYTFGSGTRLTVV.

This clone was detected once. J is TRBJ1-1 and V is TRBV7-9, with D possibly being TRBD1 (5 bases). The CDR3 covers 14 residues. V dropped 1 base and J dropped 4 bases, with 10 bases sitting between them. Germline V gene sequence: CDR1 SEHNR, CDR2 FQNEAQ (reference sequence). The CDR3 loop is CASSLGPGGTEAFF. Here the CDR3 DNA reads TGTGCCAGCAGCTTAGGCCCGGGGGGCACTGAAGCTTTCTTT.

The V and J genes are TRBV6-5 and TRBJ1-2, with TRBD1 identical over 8 bases. CDR3 length: 15 amino acids. CDR1 is MNHEY, CDR2 SVGAGI, per germline. J was trimmed by 4 bases and V by 4 bases; bases with no gene match: 8. The CDR3 DNA reads TGTGCCAGCAGTTTAGCGCAGGGGGCTGGCTATGGCTACACCTTC. Protein product: CASSLAQGAGYGYTF.

The J gene is TRBJ2-1, the V gene TRBV9; maybe TRBD1 (6 bases). Trimming stripped 0 bases from V and 7 bases from J, with 11 bases between. Germline V gene data show CDR1 as SGDLS and CDR2 as YYNGEE. CDR3 length equals 14 residues. CDR3 nucleotides: TGTGCCAGCAGCGTAGCTCAGGGGTGGAATGAGCAGTTCTTC. This gives the protein CASSVAQGWNEQFF.

CDR3 nucleotides: TGTGCCAGCAGCTTCCAGGTCCTTGCGGAGACCCAGTACTTC. Protein: CASSFQVLAETQYF. V gene TRBV5-5 combines with J gene TRBJ2-5; D not resolved. V was shortened by 2 bases and J by 5 bases, with 13 bases between the two germline ends. The CDR3 contains 14 residues. CDR1 is SGHKS and CDR2 is YYEKEE in the germline V gene (reference sequence).

The chain links TRBV7-9 to TRBJ1-5; weak D call: TRBD1 (5 bases). With 2 bases removed from V and 8 bases from J, the gap between germline ends came to 10 bases. Germline V gives CDR1 SEHNR, CDR2 FQNEAQ (reference sequence). The CDR3 covers 13 residues. In nucleotides, the CDR3 is TGTGCCAGCAGCTTAAAGGGGTGGGAGCCCCAGCATTTT. Its translation is CASSLKGWEPQHF.

The chain recombines TRBV6-6 with TRBJ2-1; TRBD1 agrees at 12 bases. Germline CDR1 is MNHNY and CDR2 is SVGAGI (reference sequence). Trimming at V came to 5 bases and at J to 6 bases, leaving 17 bases not matched to a gene. The CDR3 has 19 amino acids. The CDR3 spells CASSRPPGQGAWGRNEQFF. The CDR3 bases are TGTGCCAGCAGTCGACCACCGGGACAGGGGGCTTGGGGCCGCAATGAGCAGTTCTTC.

This clone was picked up one time. The chain employs TRBV27 and TRBJ1-1; 11 bases fit TRBD1. The CDR3 length is 14 residues. Trimming cost V 2 bases and J 4 bases; bases outside gene matches: 0. CDR1 and CDR2 (germline): MNHEY, SMNVEV (reference sequence). CDR3 amino acids: CASSLGQGATEAFF. CDR3 coding DNA: TGTGCCAGCAGTTTAGGACAGGGGGCCACTGAAGCTTTCTTT.

This chain connects TRBV11-2 to TRBJ2-3; 8 positions match TRBD2. The CDR3 runs 15 residues. The J segment lost 2 bases and the V segment lost 3 bases, leaving 4 bases of the junction unmatched. Germline-derived CDR1 and CDR2 are SGHAT and FQNNGV. The CDR3, as DNA: TGTGCCAGCAGCTTCACTAGCGGATACACAGATACGCAGTATTTT. Its protein is CASSFTSGYTDTQYF.

This clone was seen a few times. Other DNA sequences within the sample encode an identical CDR3. The chain carries TRBV9 and TRBJ1-1; perhaps TRBD1 as D (5 bases). V lost 2 bases and J 1 base, leaving 6 bases between the germline ends. This CDR3 contains 13 residues. In germline, CDR1 is SGDLS, CDR2 YYNGEE. The CDR3, as DNA: TGTGCCAGCAGCGTCCAGGGGAACACTGAAGCTTTCTTT. It specifies CASSVQGNTEAFF.

The chain combines TRBV3-1 (or the pseudogene TRBV3-2) with TRBJ2-3; maybe TRBD2 (5 bases). Germline CDR1 reads LGHDT; CDR2 reads YNNKEL (reference sequence). The CDR3 is 15 residues long. The V end lost 4 bases, the J end lost 6 bases, and 17 bases lay between the germline ends. CDR3 sequence: CASSPIGLAADTQYF. For the CDR3, the DNA is TGTGCCAGCAGCCCCATTGGTCTAGCAGCGGATACGCAGTATTTT.

This chain joins TRBV6-5 and TRBJ2-7, with TRBD2 matching 7 bases. Trimming at V came to 7 bases and at J to 4 bases, leaving 10 bases not matched to a gene. The CDR3 covers 14 residues. Germline V gene data show CDR1 as MNHEY and CDR2 as SVGAGI. In nucleotides, the CDR3 is TGTGCCAGCACCGGACTAGGGATCTTATACGAGCAGTACTTC. This encodes CASTGLGILYEQYF.

The chain links TRBV12-3 or TRBV12-4 to TRBJ2-7; tentatively, D is TRBD2 (6 bases). Trimming cost V 1 base and J 6 bases, with 10 bases left between them. CDR3 length: 13 amino acids. This CDR3 is CASSLGEVPEQYF. The CDR3 DNA follows: TGTGCCAGCAGTTTAGGGGAGGTGCCCGAGCAGTACTTC.

On this clone: The germline gene is not matched at one end of the junction; a read error may be the cause. The chain uses TRBV7-6 and TRBJ1-5, with 7 nucleotides matching TRBD1. The CDR3 sequence is 16 residues long. Germline loops: CDR1 SGHVS, CDR2 FNYEAQ. CDR3 sequence (DNA): TGTGCCAGCATCTTAATCCGAGACAGGGCCAATCAGCCCCAGCATTTT. Translated, it gives CASILIRDRANQPQHF. Together with reference TRBV7-6 and TRBJ1-5, the CDR3 gives the full variable domain: GAGVSQSPRYKVTKRGQDVALRCDPISGHVSLYWYRQALGQGPEFLTYFNYEAQQDKSGLPNDRFSAERPEGSISTLTIQRTEQRDSAMYRCASILIRDRANQPQHFGDGTRLSIL.

In DNA, the CDR3 is TGTGCCACCAGCAGCAACCCCGGGAGCTCCTACGAGCAGTACTTC. Its protein is CATSSNPGSSYEQYF. The rearrangement links TRBV15 to TRBJ2-7; D is perhaps TRBD2 (6 bases). CDR1 is LNHNV and CDR2 is YYDKDF in the germline V gene (reference sequence). The V end lost 3 bases, the J end lost 0 bases, and 12 bases lay between the germline ends. This CDR3 contains 15 residues.